Listed below are T cell receptor beta chains from one sample, sequenced in a study of cytomegalovirus exposure and HLA in healthy donors. Only in-frame clones appear in the TCRdb table, and some are missing; sequencing was by immunoSEQ multiplex PCR. The repertoire includes 250,000 to 350,000 clones, more than 80% of them detected once, and almost 4% sits in the top ten. Specimen: PBMCs. Receptors originate from a middle-aged man in good health and CMV-seropositive. CDR3s include the opening cysteine and the closing phenylalanine or tryptophan. A D gene is named only where the DNA matches it firmly. Clone size is shown for a subset of rows, as once, few, many or a class of expanded clone.

clone_size	v_call	j_call	d_call	cdr3_nt	cdr3_aa
-	TRBV5-1	TRBJ2-1	TRBD1	TGCGCCAGCAGCTCTACAGGGGGCCCGGACAATGAGCAGTTCTTC	CASSSTGGPDNEQFF
-	TRBV28	TRBJ2-7	TRBD2	TGTGCCAGCAGTTTAGGTAGCGGGAGTTACGAGCAGTACTTC	CASSLGSGSYEQYF
-	TRBV6-4	TRBJ2-2	TRBD1	TGTGCCAGCAGGCGGACAGGGGGCGTCACCGGGGAGCTGTTTTTT	CASRRTGGVTGELFF
-	TRBV7-8	TRBJ1-3	TRBD1	TGTGCCAGCAGCTTCTCCGGGACAGCTGGAAACACCATATATTTT	CASSFSGTAGNTIYF
-	TRBV10-3	TRBJ2-1	TRBD2	TGTGCCATCAGCGACCCTGGACTAGCGGGAGTTCAGAATGAGCAGTTCTTC	CAISDPGLAGVQNEQFF
-	TRBV18	TRBJ2-7	TRBD1	TGTGCCAGCTCCGCGGGACAGGACACCTACGAGCAGTACTTC	CASSAGQDTYEQYF
-	TRBV21-1	TRBJ2-2	-	TGTGCCAGCAGCAAAGTCTGCGGGGGCGGGTACACCGGGGAGCTGTTTTTT	CASSKVCGGGYTGELFF
few	TRBV7-9	TRBJ1-5	-	TGTGCCAGCAGCTCGAACGACAGGTTCAATCAGCCCCAGCATTTT	CASSSNDRFNQPQHF
few	TRBV6-5	TRBJ2-3	-	TGTGCCAGCAGTTTCTCGGGGAGTATAGGACAGTATTTT	CASSFSGSIGQYF
-	TRBV6-5	TRBJ1-2	-	TGTGCCAGCAGTGACCCCAGGAACTATGGCTACACCTTC	CASSDPRNYGYTF
once	TRBV28	TRBJ2-3	TRBD2	TGTGCCAGCGAGCGGGAGGGCACAGATACGCAGTATTTT	CASEREGTDTQYF
once	TRBV11-2	TRBJ2-1	TRBD2	TGTGCCAGCAGCTTAGAGTTCGGGGGGTACAATGAGCAGTTCTTC	CASSLEFGGYNEQFF
-	TRBV13	TRBJ2-4	-	TGTGCCAGCAGCTTCCCCGGTGGGCGAGCCAAAAACATTCAGTACTTC	CASSFPGGRAKNIQYF
-	TRBV27	TRBJ2-7	TRBD1	TGTGCCAGCAGTTTATCACAGGGGACCAGCCTCTACGAGCAGTACTTC	CASSLSQGTSLYEQYF
-	TRBV2	TRBJ1-4	-	TGTGCCAGCAGTTCACAGGGTAGTAATGAAAAACTGTTTTTT	CASSSQGSNEKLFF
-	TRBV2	TRBJ2-5	TRBD1	TGTGCCAGCAGACCCGGGACAGGACGTGGGGAGACCCAGTACTTC	CASRPGTGRGETQYF